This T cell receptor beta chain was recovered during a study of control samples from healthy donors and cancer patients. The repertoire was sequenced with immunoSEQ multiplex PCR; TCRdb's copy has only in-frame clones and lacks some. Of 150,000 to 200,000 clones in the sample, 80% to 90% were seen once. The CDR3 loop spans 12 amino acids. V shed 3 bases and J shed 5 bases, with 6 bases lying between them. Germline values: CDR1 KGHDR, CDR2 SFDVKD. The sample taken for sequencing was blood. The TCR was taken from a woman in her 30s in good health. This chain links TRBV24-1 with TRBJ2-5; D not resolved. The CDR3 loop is CATSDGDETQYF. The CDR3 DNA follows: TGTGCCACCAGTGATGGGGATGAGACCCAGTACTTC.